This T cell receptor beta chain was recorded in a study of blood T cell repertoires in COVID-19. The table came from immunoSEQ multiplex PCR; TCRdb's copy has only in-frame clones and leaves some out. The table records around 140,000 clones, approximately 84% of them present only once. Germline V gives CDR1 SGHTA, CDR2 FQGNSA. Trimming stripped 1 base from V and 1 base from J, with 12 bases between. The CDR3 covers 16 residues. The sequenced sample was peripheral blood. The source of this sequence is a woman aged 60-75 years with acute or convalescent COVID-19. J is TRBJ2-3 and V is TRBV7-2; D might be TRBD1 (5 bases). The CDR3 here is CASSLEGAVRTDTQYF. As DNA, the CDR3 is TGTGCCAGCAGCTTAGAAGGGGCGGTGCGCACAGATACGCAGTATTTT.